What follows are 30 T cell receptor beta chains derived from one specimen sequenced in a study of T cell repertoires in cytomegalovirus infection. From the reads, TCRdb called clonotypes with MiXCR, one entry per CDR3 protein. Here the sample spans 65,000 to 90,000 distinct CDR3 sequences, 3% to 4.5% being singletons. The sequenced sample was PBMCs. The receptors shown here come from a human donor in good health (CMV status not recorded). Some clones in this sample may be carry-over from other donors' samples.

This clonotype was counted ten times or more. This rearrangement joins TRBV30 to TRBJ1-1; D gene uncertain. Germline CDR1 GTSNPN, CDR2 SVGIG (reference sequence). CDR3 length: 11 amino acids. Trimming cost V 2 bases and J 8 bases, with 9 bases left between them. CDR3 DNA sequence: TGTGCCTGGAGTTCAAAGTGGGAAGCTTTCTTT. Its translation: CAWSSKWEAFF.

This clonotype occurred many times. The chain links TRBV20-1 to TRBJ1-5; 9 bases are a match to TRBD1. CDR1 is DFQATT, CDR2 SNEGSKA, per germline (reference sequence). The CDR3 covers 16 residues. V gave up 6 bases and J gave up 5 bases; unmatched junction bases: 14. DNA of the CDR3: TGCAGTGCGTCCGGGACAGGGAGTCCGGGGGATCAGCCCCAGCATTTT. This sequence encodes CSASGTGSPGDQPQHF.

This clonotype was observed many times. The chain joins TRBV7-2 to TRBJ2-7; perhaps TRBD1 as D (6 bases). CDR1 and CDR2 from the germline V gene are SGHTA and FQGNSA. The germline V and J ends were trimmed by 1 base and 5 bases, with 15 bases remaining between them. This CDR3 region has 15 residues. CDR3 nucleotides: TGTGCCAGCAGCTTAGGACCAGGGGCCCACCACGAGCAGTACTTC. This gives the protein CASSLGPGAHHEQYF.

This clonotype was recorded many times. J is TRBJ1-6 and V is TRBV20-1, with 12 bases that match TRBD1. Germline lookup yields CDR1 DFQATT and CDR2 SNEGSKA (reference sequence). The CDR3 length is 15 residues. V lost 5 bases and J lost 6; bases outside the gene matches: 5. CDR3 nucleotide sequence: TGCAGTGCTGACGGGACAGGGGGCGTTAATTCACCCCTCCACTTT. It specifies CSADGTGGVNSPLHF.

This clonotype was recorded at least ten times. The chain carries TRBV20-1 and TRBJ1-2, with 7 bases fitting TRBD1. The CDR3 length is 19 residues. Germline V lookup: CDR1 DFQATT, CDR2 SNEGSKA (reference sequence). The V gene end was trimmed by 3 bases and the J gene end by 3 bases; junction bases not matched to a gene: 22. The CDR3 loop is CSASHRQRQGGTMDYGYTF. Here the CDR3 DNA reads TGCAGTGCTAGCCACCGACAACGACAGGGAGGGACCATGGACTATGGCTACACCTTC.

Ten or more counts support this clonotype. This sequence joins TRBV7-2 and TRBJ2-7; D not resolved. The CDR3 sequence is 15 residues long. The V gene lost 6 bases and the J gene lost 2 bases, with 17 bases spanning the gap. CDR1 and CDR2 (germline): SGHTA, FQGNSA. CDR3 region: CASSPETRTTYEQYF. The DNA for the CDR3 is TGTGCCAGCAGTCCCGAGACACGGACCACCTACGAGCAGTACTTC.

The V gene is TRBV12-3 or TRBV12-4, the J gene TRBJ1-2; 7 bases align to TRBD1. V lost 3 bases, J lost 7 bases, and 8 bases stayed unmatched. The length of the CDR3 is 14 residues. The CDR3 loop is CASSFSDQGGGYTF. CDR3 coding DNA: TGTGCCAGCAGTTTTTCGGATCAGGGGGGTGGCTACACCTTC.

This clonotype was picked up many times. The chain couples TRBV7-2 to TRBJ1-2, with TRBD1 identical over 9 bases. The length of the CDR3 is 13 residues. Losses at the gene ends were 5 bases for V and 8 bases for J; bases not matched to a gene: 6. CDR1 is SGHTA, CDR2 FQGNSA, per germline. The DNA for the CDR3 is TGTGCCAGCAGCCCGGGACAGGGCCTAGGCTACACCTTC. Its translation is CASSPGQGLGYTF. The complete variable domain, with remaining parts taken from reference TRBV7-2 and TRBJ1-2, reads GAGVSQSPSNKVTEKGKDVELRCDPISGHTALYWYRQSLGQGLEFLIYFQGNSAPDKSGLPSDRFSAERTGGSVSTLTIQRTQQEDSAVYLCASSPGQGLGYTFGSGTRLTVV.

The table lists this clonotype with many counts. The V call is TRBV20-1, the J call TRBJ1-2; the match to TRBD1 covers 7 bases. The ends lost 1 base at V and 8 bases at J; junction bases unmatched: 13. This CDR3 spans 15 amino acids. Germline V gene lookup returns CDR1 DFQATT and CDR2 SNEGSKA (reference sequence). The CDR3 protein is CSARVGLQTTGGYTF. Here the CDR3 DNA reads TGCAGTGCTAGAGTCGGTCTCCAGACGACAGGGGGCTACACCTTC.

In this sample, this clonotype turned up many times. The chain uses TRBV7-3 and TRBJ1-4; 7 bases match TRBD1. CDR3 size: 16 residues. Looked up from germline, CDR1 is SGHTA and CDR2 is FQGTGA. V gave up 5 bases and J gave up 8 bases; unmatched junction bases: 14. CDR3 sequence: CASSKERQGGREKLFF. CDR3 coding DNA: TGTGCCAGCAGCAAAGAACGACAGGGAGGAAGAGAAAAACTGTTTTTT.

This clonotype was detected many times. The CDR3 loop reads CASSPRRSSLGNSPLHF. CDR3 nucleotide sequence: TGTGCCAGCAGCCCCCGGCGGTCATCACTTGGTAATTCACCCCTCCACTTT. This chain connects TRBV6-1 to TRBJ1-6, with D unresolved. The CDR3 is 17 residues long. Trimming cost V 6 bases and J 6 bases, with 21 bases left between them. Germline lookup yields CDR1 MNHNS and CDR2 SASEGT.

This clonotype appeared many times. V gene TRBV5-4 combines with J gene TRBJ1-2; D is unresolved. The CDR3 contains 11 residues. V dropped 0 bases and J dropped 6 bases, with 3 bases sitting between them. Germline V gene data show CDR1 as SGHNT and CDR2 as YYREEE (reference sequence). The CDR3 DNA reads TGTGCCAGCAGCTTGGCTGATGGCTACACCTTC. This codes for CASSLADGYTF.

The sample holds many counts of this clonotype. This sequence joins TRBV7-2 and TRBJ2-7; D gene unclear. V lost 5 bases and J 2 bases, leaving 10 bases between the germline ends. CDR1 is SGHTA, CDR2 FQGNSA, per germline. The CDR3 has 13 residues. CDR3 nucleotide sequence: TGTGCCAGCAGCCACACCCAGACCTACGAGCAGTACTTC. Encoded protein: CASSHTQTYEQYF.

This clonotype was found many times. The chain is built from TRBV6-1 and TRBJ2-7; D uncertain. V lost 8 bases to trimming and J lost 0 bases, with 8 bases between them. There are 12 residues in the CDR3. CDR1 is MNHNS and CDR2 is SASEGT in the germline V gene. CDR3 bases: TGTGCCAGCGGGATGGCCTCCTACGAGCAGTACTTC. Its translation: CASGMASYEQYF.

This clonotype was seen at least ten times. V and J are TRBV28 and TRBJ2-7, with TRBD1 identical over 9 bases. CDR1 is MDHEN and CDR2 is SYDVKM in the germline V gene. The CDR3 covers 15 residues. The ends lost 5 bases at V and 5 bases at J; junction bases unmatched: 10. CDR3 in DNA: TGTGCCAGCAGTCGACCGGGACAGGGTAAGGACGAGCAGTACTTC. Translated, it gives CASSRPGQGKDEQYF.

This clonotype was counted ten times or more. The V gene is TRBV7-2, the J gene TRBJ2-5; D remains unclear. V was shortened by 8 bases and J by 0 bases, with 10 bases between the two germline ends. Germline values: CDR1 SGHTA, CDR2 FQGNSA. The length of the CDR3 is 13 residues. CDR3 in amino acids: CASVEEDQETQYF. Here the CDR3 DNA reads TGTGCCAGCGTGGAAGAGGACCAAGAGACCCAGTACTTC.

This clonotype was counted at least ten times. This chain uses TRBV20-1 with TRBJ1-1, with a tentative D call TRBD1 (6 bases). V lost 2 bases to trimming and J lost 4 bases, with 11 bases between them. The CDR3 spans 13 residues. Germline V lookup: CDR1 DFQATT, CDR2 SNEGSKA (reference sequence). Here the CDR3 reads CSARPGALTEAFF. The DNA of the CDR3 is TGCAGTGCTAGACCGGGGGCTCTCACTGAAGCTTTCTTT.

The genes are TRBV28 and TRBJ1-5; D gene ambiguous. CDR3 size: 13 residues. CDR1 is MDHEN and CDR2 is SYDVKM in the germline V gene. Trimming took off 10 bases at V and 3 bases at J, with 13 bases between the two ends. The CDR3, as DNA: TGTGCCACGGGGTCGTCCCTCAATCAGCCCCAGCATTTT. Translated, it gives CATGSSLNQPQHF.

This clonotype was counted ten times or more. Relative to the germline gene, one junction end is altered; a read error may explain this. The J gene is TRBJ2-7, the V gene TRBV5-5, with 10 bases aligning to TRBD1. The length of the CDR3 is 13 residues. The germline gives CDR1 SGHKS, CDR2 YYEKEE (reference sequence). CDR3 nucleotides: TGTGTCAGCAGCTGGACAGGGGGGTACGAGCAGTACTTC. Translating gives CVSSWTGGYEQYF.

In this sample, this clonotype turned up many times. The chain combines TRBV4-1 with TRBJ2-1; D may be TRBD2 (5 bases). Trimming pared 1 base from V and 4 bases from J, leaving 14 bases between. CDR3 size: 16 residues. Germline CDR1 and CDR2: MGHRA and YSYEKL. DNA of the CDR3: TGCGCCAGCAGCCAAGGCCCAACTAGGGAGTACAATGAGCAGTTCTTC. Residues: CASSQGPTREYNEQFF.

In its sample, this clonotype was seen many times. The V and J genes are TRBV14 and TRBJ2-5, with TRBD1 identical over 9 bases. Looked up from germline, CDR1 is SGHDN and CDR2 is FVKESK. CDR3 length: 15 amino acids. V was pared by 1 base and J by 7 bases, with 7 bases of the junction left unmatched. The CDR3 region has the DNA TGTGCCAGCAGCCAAGCGGACAGGGGTTGGGTGACCCAGTACTTC. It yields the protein CASSQADRGWVTQYF.

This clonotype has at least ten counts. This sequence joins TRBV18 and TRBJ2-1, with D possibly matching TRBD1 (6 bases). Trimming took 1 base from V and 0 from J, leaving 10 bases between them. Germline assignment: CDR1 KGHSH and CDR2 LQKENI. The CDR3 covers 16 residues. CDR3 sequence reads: CASSPRTESSYNEQFF. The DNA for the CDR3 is TGTGCCAGCTCACCACGGACAGAGAGCTCCTACAATGAGCAGTTCTTC.

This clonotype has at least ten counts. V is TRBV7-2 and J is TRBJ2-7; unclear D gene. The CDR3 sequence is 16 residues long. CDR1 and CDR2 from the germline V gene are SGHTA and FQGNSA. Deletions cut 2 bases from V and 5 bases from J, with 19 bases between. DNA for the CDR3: TGTGCCAGCAGCTTATATCTTAGGGCTGGTCAGGACGAGCAGTACTTC. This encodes CASSLYLRAGQDEQYF.

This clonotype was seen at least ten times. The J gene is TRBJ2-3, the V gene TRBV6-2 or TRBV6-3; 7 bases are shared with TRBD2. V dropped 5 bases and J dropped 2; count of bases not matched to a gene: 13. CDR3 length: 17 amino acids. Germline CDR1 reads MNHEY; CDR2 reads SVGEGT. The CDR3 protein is CASSRLPSGEITDTQYF. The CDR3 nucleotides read TGTGCCAGCAGTCGACTCCCTAGCGGTGAGATCACAGATACGCAGTATTTT.

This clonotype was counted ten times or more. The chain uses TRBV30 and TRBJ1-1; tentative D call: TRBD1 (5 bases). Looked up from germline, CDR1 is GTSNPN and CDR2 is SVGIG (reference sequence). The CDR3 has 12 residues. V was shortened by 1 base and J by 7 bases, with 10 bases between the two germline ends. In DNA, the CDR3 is TGTGCCTGGAGTGACAGGAGGAATGAAGCTTTCTTT. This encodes CAWSDRRNEAFF.

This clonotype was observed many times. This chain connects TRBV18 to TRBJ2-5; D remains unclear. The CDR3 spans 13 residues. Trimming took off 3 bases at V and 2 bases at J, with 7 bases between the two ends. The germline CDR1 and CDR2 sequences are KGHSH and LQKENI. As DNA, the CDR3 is TGTGCCAGCTCACCGCAAAGACAAGAGACCCAGTACTTC. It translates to CASSPQRQETQYF.

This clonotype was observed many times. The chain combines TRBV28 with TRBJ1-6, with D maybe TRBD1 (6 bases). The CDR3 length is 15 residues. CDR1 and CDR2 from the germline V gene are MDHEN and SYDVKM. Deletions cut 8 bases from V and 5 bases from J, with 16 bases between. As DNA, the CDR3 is TGTGCCAGCCATCCGGCAGGGGAAGATAATTCACCCCTCCACTTT. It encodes CASHPAGEDNSPLHF.

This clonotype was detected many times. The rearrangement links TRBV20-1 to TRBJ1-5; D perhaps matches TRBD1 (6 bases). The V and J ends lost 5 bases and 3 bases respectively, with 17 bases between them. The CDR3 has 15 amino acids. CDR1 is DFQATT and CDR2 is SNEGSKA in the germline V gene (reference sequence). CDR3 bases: TGCAGTGCTGGGGAGGTCAGGGGAAACAATCAGCCCCAGCATTTT. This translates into CSAGEVRGNNQPQHF.

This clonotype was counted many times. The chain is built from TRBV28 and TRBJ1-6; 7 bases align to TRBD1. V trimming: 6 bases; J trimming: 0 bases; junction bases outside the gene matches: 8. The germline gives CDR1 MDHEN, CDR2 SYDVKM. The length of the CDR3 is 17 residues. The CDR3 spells CASSPGQEDSYNSPLHF. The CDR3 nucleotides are TGTGCCAGCAGCCCAGGACAGGAGGACTCCTATAATTCACCCCTCCACTTT.

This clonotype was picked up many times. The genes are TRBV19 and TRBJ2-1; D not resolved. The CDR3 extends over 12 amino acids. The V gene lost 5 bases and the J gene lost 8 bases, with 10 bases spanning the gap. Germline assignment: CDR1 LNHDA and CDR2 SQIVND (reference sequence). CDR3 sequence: CASSANFDEQFF. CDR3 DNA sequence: TGTGCCAGTAGTGCAAACTTCGATGAGCAGTTCTTC.